The 2 T cell receptor beta chains below were found in one sample sequenced in a study of blood T cell repertoires in COVID-19. Assay: immunoSEQ multiplex PCR; the TCRdb copy retains only in-frame clones and omits some. The sample includes approximately 180,000 clones, 88% of them seen just once. Sequencing was done on a sample of peripheral blood. These receptors all come from a human donor in a cohort sampled during active COVID-19.

The chain combines TRBV13 with TRBJ2-1; D remains unclear. V lost 1 base and J 2 bases, leaving 9 bases between the germline ends. Germline values: CDR1 PRHDT, CDR2 FYEKMQ (reference sequence). This CDR3 is 15 amino acids long. Written as DNA, the CDR3 is TGTGCCAGCAGCTTAGACAGAGAAACCTACAATGAGCAGTTCTTC. This encodes CASSLDRETYNEQFF.

V is TRBV27 and J is TRBJ2-2, with TRBD2 as a possible D gene (5 bases). Per the germline V gene, CDR1 is MNHEY and CDR2 is SMNVEV (reference sequence). The CDR3 is 18 amino acids. V was pared by 6 bases and J by 1 base, with 21 bases between. The CDR3 spells CASRLSGIRQVNTGELFF. In DNA, the CDR3 is TGTGCCAGCAGACTTTCCGGGATAAGGCAAGTGAACACCGGGGAGCTGTTTTTT.